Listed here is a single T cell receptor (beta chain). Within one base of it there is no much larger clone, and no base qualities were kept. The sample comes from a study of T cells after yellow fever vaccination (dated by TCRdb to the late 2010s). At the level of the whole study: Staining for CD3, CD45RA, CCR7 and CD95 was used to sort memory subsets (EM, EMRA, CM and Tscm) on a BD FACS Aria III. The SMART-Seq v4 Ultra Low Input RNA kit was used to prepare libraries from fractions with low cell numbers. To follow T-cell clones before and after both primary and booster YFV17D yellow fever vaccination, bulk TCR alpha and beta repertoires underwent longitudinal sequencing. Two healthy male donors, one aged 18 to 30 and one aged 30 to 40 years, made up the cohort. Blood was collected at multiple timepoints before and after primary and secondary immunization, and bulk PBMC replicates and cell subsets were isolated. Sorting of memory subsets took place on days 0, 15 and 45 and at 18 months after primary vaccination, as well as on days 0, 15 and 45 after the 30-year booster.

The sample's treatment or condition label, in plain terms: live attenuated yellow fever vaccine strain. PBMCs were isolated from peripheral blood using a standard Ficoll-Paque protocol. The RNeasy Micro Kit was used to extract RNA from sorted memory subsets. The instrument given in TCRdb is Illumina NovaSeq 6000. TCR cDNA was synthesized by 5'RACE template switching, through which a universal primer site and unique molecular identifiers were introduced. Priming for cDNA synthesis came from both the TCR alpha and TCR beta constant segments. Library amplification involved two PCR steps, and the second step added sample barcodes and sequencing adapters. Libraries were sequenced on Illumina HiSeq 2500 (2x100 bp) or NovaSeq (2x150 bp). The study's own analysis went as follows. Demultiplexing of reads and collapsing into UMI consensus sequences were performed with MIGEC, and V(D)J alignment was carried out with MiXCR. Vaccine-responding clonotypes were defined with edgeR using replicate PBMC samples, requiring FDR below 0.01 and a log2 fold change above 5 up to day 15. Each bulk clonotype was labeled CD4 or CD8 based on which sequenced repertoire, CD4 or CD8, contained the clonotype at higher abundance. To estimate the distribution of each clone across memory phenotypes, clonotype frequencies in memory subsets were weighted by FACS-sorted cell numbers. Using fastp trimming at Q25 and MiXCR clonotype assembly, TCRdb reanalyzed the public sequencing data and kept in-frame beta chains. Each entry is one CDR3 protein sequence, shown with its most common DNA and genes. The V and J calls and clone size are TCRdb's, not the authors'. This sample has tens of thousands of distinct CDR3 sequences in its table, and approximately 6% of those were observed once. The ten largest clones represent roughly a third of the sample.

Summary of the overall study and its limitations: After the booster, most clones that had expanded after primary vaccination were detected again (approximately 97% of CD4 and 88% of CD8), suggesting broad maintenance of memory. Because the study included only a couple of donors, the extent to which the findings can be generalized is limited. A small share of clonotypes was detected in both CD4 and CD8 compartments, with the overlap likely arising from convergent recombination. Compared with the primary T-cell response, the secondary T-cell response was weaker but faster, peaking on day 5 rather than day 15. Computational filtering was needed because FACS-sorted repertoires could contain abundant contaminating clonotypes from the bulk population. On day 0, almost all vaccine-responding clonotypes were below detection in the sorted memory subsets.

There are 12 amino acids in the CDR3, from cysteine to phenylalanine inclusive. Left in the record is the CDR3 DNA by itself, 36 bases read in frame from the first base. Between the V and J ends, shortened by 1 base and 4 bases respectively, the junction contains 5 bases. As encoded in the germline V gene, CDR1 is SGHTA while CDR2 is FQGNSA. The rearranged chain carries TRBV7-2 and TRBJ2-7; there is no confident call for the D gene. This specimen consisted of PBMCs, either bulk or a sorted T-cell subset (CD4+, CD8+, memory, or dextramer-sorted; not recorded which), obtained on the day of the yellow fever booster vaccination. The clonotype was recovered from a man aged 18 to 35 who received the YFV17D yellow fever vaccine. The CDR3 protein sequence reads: CASSLDVYEQYF. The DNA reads TGTGCCAGCAGCTTAGACGTGTACGAGCAGTACTTC. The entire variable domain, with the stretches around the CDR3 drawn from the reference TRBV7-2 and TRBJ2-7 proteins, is GAGVSQSPSNKVTEKGKDVELRCDPISGHTALYWYRQSLGQGLEFLIYFQGNSAPDKSGLPSDRFSAERTGGSVSTLTIQRTQQEDSAVYLCASSLDVYEQYFGPGTRLTVT.